This entry is about one T cell receptor beta chain. After extraction with the RNeasy kit, roughly 0.45 to 1 ug of the RNA was reverse transcribed using random hexamers. The immunoSEQ assay covered 54 Vbeta and 13 Jbeta segments for CDR3. TCRdb re-called the immunoSEQ multiplex PCR reads through MiXCR, storing one row per CDR3 protein. The repertoire consists of approximately 160,000 distinct CDR3 sequences, with approximately 94% occurring once and the leading ten covering more than 0.08%. This sample was included in a study of CD8 T cells in Susac syndrome. The V and J ends lost 2 bases and 2 bases, in that order; junction bases with no gene match: 5. The germline gives CDR1 GTSNPN, CDR2 SVGIG (reference sequence). This CDR3 comprises 14 residues. Sequencing targeted TCR beta in blood CD8+ and CD4+ T cells. TEMRA cells were FACS-enriched, unlike CD8+ and CD4+ T cells, which were negatively isolated.

The sequence derives from a human donor with multiple sclerosis. The chain joins TRBV30 to TRBJ2-7; 8 nucleotides line up with TRBD2. The specimen was CD4+ T cells from PBMCs. For the CDR3, the DNA is TGTGCCTGGAGTACGGGAGGGTTCACCTACGAGCAGTACTTC. It yields the protein CAWSTGGFTYEQYF. The full variable domain, completed using reference TRBV30 and TRBJ2-7, is SQTIHQWPATLVQPVGSPLSLECTVEGTSNPNLYWYRQAAGRGLQLLFYSVGIGQISSEVPQNLSASRPQDRQFILSSKKLLLSDSGFYLCAWSTGGFTYEQYFGPGTRLTVT.